The 11 T cell receptor beta chains presented below share a single source sample, sequenced in a study of T cells in Graves' hyperthyroidism and ophthalmopathy. TCR beta CDR3 regions were amplified from RNA. The TCR CDR3 first-round RT-PCR relied on the HTBI primer set. Each CDR3 protein gets one entry after TCRdb re-called the multiplex PCR reads with MiXCR. The data hold about 410,000 distinct CDR3 sequences, with about 15% observed a single time. Source material: blood. The receptors stem from a young man with Graves' ophthalmopathy.

This clonotype was recorded many times. The chain joins TRBV3-1 to TRBJ2-7; 13 bases are a match to TRBD2. Per the germline V gene, CDR1 is LGHDT and CDR2 is YNNKEL (reference sequence). The CDR3 has 16 residues. Trimming cost V 4 bases and J 3 bases; bases outside gene matches: 6. In DNA, the CDR3 is TGTGCCAGCAGCCGTGGACTAGCGGGGGAATTCTACGAGCAGTACTTC. Translating it yields CASSRGLAGEFYEQYF.

This clonotype has more than one count but fewer than ten. J is TRBJ2-7 and V is TRBV10-3; TRBD2 might be the D (6 bases). Per the germline V gene, CDR1 is ENHRY and CDR2 is SYGVKD. V lost 11 bases and J 6 bases, leaving 17 bases between the germline ends. There are 12 residues in the CDR3. The CDR3 region has the DNA TGTGCCGCGGGGACTTTCGCCGGCGAGCAGTACTTC. It is translated as CAAGTFAGEQYF.

This clonotype was counted at least ten times. The CDR3 DNA reads as TGTGCCAGCAGTTACGCACAGCACAATCAGCCCCAGCATTTT. Protein: CASSYAQHNQPQHF. The chain joins TRBV6-5 to TRBJ1-5; D ambiguous. Looked up from germline, CDR1 is MNHEY and CDR2 is SVGAGI. This CDR3 comprises 14 residues. The V end was cut by 2 bases, the J end by 3 bases, with 8 bases between.

This clonotype appeared many times. This chain uses TRBV7-9 with TRBJ2-1, with D uncertain. Germline loops: CDR1 SEHNR, CDR2 FQNEAQ (reference sequence). Deletions cut 3 bases from V and 6 bases from J, with 12 bases between. This CDR3 is built from 14 residues. The CDR3 DNA sequence: TGTGCCAGCAGCTTGGGTGGTCTAATCAATGAGCAGTTCTTC. Its protein is CASSLGGLINEQFF.

This clonotype was seen at least ten times. The rearrangement uses TRBV5-4 and TRBJ2-5; 15 nucleotides align to TRBD2. Germline V gives CDR1 SGHNT, CDR2 YYREEE (reference sequence). The V and J ends lost 4 bases and 2 bases, in that order; junction bases with no gene match: 3. The CDR3 spans 16 residues. The CDR3 reads CASSTGLAGGQETQYF. In nucleotides, the CDR3 is TGTGCCAGCAGCACAGGACTAGCGGGAGGGCAAGAGACCCAGTACTTC.

At least ten counts were recorded for this clonotype. The J gene is TRBJ2-7, the V gene TRBV11-2; maybe TRBD2 (5 bases). Trimming removed 2 bases at V and 9 bases at J, with 17 bases between. Germline lookup yields CDR1 SGHAT and CDR2 FQNNGV. CDR3 length equals 14 residues. CDR3 sequence (DNA): TGTGCCAGCAGCTTATCCCCGCCGAGGGAACGGCAGTACTTC. Translation gives CASSLSPPRERQYF.

CDR3: CASSEDQAVQETQYF. CDR3 DNA sequence: TGTGCCAGCAGTGAAGATCAAGCGGTACAAGAGACCCAGTACTTC. This rearrangement joins TRBV6-1 to TRBJ2-5, with D tentatively TRBD2 (5 bases). V gave up 1 base and J gave up 2 bases, with 11 bases separating them. This CDR3 region has 15 residues. CDR1 and CDR2 (germline): MNHNS, SASEGT.

V and J are TRBV5-6 and TRBJ2-3; no clear D. Trimming pared 4 bases from V and 11 bases from J, leaving 5 bases between. The germline CDR1 and CDR2 sequences are SGHDT and YYEEEE. This CDR3 contains 9 residues. In nucleotides, the CDR3 is TGTGCCAGCAGCCGTCGGCAGTATTTT. This gives the protein CASSRRQYF. Variable domain in full (rest from reference TRBV5-6 and TRBJ2-3): DAGVTQSPTHLIKTRGQQVTLRCSPKSGHDTVSWYQQALGQGPQFIFQYYEEEERQRGNFPDRFSGHQFPNYSSELNVNALLLGDSALYLCASSRRQYFGPGTRLTVL.

This clonotype was picked up many times. This chain connects TRBV5-1 to TRBJ2-1, with TRBD2 matching over 11 bases. Germline V lookup: CDR1 SGHRS, CDR2 YFSETQ. CDR3 length: 17 residues. The V and J ends lost 0 bases and 8 bases, in that order; junction bases with no gene match: 10. The CDR3 nucleotides read TGCGCCAGCAGCTTGGGCCCACTAGCGGGGGAGACCGATGAGCAGTTCTTC. Amino acids: CASSLGPLAGETDEQFF.

This clonotype occurred a few times. CDR3 region: CASSLGRSSTGELFF. The CDR3 DNA reads TGCGCCAGCAGCTTGGGGCGGTCGAGCACCGGGGAGCTGTTTTTT. The chain is built from TRBV5-1 and TRBJ2-2; no firm D call. In germline, CDR1 is SGHRS, CDR2 YFSETQ. V lost 0 bases and J lost 4, with 10 bases in between. The CDR3 has 15 residues.

This clonotype has just a few counts. This chain links TRBV14 with TRBJ2-2; D ambiguous. This CDR3 region has 14 residues. V was shortened by 0 bases and J by 3 bases, with 5 bases between the two germline ends. Germline CDR1 reads SGHDN; CDR2 reads FVKESK. In nucleotides, the CDR3 is TGTGCCAGCAGCCAAGATCATGACACCGGGGAGCTGTTTTTT. The encoded protein is CASSQDHDTGELFF.